This T cell receptor beta chain was captured in a study of T cells after posttransplantation cyclophosphamide. Busulfan-fludarabine conditioning, marrow transplant, and cyclophosphamide on days +3 and +4 were administered. Repertoires were generated with immunoSEQ multiplex PCR, while TCRdb's copy carries only in-frame clones and drops some. This sample has about 15,000 clones; about 91% occur once, and the top ten carry more than 0.45%. The V gene's germline CDR1 is ENHRY and CDR2 SYGVKD. This CDR3 comprises 14 residues. V was clipped by 2 bases and J by 3 bases, with 11 bases between them. The starting material was CD4+ T cells sorted from blood, obtained after allogeneic stem cell transplant with posttransplant cyclophosphamide. The chain employs TRBV10-3 and TRBJ2-7, with D possibly being TRBD1 (6 bases). This sequence was found in a male patient aged 60-69 years who received an allogeneic stem cell transplant from a related donor and was CMV-positive. Some of these T cells may belong to the graft donor. CDR3 loop: CAISEPGQDYEQYF. In nucleotides, the CDR3 is TGTGCCATCAGTGAGCCGGGACAAGACTACGAGCAGTACTTC.